This TCR beta chain was captured by sequencing in a study of T cell repertoires in cytomegalovirus infection. At the level of the study: CMV infection plus the matching HLA type was flagged by public TCR beta signatures.

Remarks on this clonotype: Its antigen is undetermined.

TCRdb passed the reads through MiXCR, listing each CDR3 protein once. The sample shows approximately 750,000 distinct CDR3 sequences, about 40% of them seen only once. The V gene's germline CDR1 is LNHDA and CDR2 SQIVND (reference sequence). The ends were cut back, 4 bases at V and 4 bases at J, with 11 bases in the middle. The length of the CDR3 is 13 residues. Study-wide results and limits: Using cumulative public TCR beta family frequency, the authors identified those who carried CMV together with the relevant HLA. Dominant in the ex vivo response were TCR beta clonotypes restricted by HLA-C and specific for CMV.

The receptor comes from a human donor in good health (CMV status not recorded). Some clones in this sample may be carry-over from other donors' samples. Sequencing used PBMCs. The V gene is TRBV19, the J gene TRBJ2-7; D unresolved. DNA for the CDR3: TGTGCCAGTAGTACCTCTCATAGTTACGAGCAGTACTTC. The encoded protein is CASSTSHSYEQYF.